One and the same sample provided the 15 T cell receptor beta chains below, sequenced in a study of identical twins (dated by TCRdb to 2015 to 2016). The library was obtained by 5' RACE. TCRdb records Illumina HiSeq 2000 as the sequencer. TCRdb itself trimmed the public reads at Q25 with fastp, ran MiXCR and retained productive beta chains. One record per CDR3 amino acid sequence lists the most common genes and DNA. The sample data list 450,000 or so distinct CDR3 sequences, and 13% to 15% of these were observed just once. Jointly, the top ten make up about 0.52% of the sample. These same data were also listed under a study on yellow fever vaccine responses in identical twins.

The sequencing input was CD4+ T cells sorted from blood. The receptor set was obtained from a woman aged 18-29 years in good health.

The chain is built from TRBV28 and TRBJ2-1, with 9 bases lining up with TRBD2. This CDR3 has 16 amino acids. CDR1 is MDHEN and CDR2 is SYDVKM in the germline V gene. Germline trimming cut 6 bases from V and 0 bases from J; bases unmatched to any gene: 6. DNA for the CDR3: TGTGCCAGCAGGATGGGACTAGCCCGCTCCTACAATGAGCAGTTCTTC. It codes for CASRMGLARSYNEQFF.

The chain joins TRBV5-6 to TRBJ2-3; D gene unclear. With 2 bases removed from V and 5 bases from J, the gap between germline ends came to 15 bases. The CDR3 sequence is 15 residues long. Germline assignment: CDR1 SGHDT and CDR2 YYEEEE. This CDR3 is CASSLPGLGRDTQYF. CDR3 coding DNA: TGTGCCAGCAGCTTACCCGGGCTGGGAAGAGATACGCAGTATTTT. Looking up the rest from reference TRBV5-6 and TRBJ2-3 gives the full variable domain: DAGVTQSPTHLIKTRGQQVTLRCSPKSGHDTVSWYQQALGQGPQFIFQYYEEEERQRGNFPDRFSGHQFPNYSSELNVNALLLGDSALYLCASSLPGLGRDTQYFGPGTRLTVL.

This clonotype was detected only a few times. V usage is TRBV24-1 and J usage is TRBJ1-2, with D unclear. V lost 4 bases to trimming and J lost 4 bases, with 6 bases between them. Germline values: CDR1 KGHDR, CDR2 SFDVKD. The CDR3 loop spans 12 amino acids. CDR3 in amino acids: CATSDQAYGYTF. Written as DNA, the CDR3 is TGTGCCACCAGTGACCAGGCCTATGGCTACACCTTC.

The chain employs TRBV24-1 and TRBJ2-2; TRBD1 aligns across 7 bases. V was pared by 0 bases and J by 2 bases, with 5 bases of the junction left unmatched. Germline values: CDR1 KGHDR, CDR2 SFDVKD. This CDR3 contains 17 residues. CDR3 in DNA: TGTGCCACCAGTGATTTGGCCGGGACAGCAAACACCGGGGAGCTGTTTTTT. Residues: CATSDLAGTANTGELFF.

The J gene is TRBJ2-7, the V gene TRBV27; 10 bases map to TRBD1. Germline loops: CDR1 MNHEY, CDR2 SMNVEV (reference sequence). The V segment lost 3 bases and the J segment 0 bases; nucleotides outside the gene matches: 8. The CDR3 runs 17 residues. CDR3 loop: CASSFRFRDRGSYEQYF. The CDR3 DNA reads TGTGCCAGCAGTTTCAGGTTCCGGGACAGGGGCTCCTACGAGCAGTACTTC.

The V and J genes are TRBV12-5 and TRBJ2-2; unclear D gene. The CDR3 is 17 residues long. Germline values: CDR1 LGHNT, CDR2 FRNRAP. Trimming stripped 2 bases from V and 6 bases from J, with 19 bases between. Here the CDR3 reads CASGLTRKDGPPGELFF. The DNA of the CDR3 is TGTGCTAGTGGTTTGACGAGAAAGGACGGACCTCCCGGGGAGCTGTTTTTT.

The rearrangement links TRBV4-1 to TRBJ1-1; D is perhaps TRBD1 (5 bases). V was trimmed by 4 bases and J by 3 bases, leaving 21 bases between them. The germline V gene encodes CDR1 MGHRA and CDR2 YSYEKL. This CDR3 has 17 residues. The CDR3 loop reads CASSPRGEGLSDTEAFF. CDR3 nucleotide sequence: TGCGCCAGCAGCCCTCGAGGGGAGGGACTATCGGACACTGAAGCTTTCTTT.

The chain has TRBV29-1 and TRBJ2-1, with D possibly being TRBD1 (8 bases). The CDR3 length is 12 residues. CDR1 is SQVTM and CDR2 is ANQGSEA in the germline V gene. This chain's CDR3 is CGGGTGYNEQFF. The CDR3 DNA reads TGCGGGGGGGGGACAGGCTACAATGAGCAGTTCTTC.

This clonotype has at least ten counts. The rearrangement links TRBV29-1 to TRBJ2-1; a possible D gene is TRBD2 (5 bases). The CDR3 sequence is 13 residues long. Germline V gene data show CDR1 as SQVTM and CDR2 as ANQGSEA. Trimming cost V 7 bases and J 9 bases, with 19 bases left between them. The CDR3 protein is CSDRSYQGGEQFF. The CDR3 nucleotides read TGCAGCGACAGAAGTTATCAAGGAGGTGAGCAGTTCTTC.

This chain connects TRBV5-6 to TRBJ1-4; TRBD1 is a possible D gene (5 bases). V lost 0 bases and J 0 bases, leaving 12 bases between the germline ends. Germline V gene data show CDR1 as SGHDT and CDR2 as YYEEEE. The CDR3 length is 17 residues. CDR3 region: CASSLGQRMTTNEKLFF. CDR3 DNA sequence: TGTGCCAGCAGCTTGGGACAGAGAATGACAACTAATGAAAAACTGTTTTTT. The whole variable domain, remainder taken from reference TRBV5-6 and TRBJ1-4, is DAGVTQSPTHLIKTRGQQVTLRCSPKSGHDTVSWYQQALGQGPQFIFQYYEEEERQRGNFPDRFSGHQFPNYSSELNVNALLLGDSALYLCASSLGQRMTTNEKLFFGSGTQLSVL.

The chain couples TRBV19 to TRBJ1-5; 7 positions agree with TRBD1. V lost 3 bases and J lost 4; bases outside the gene matches: 6. CDR1 and CDR2 (germline): LNHDA, SQIVND (reference sequence). The CDR3 has 15 amino acids. CDR3 in amino acids: CASSIEGQRNQPQHF. The CDR3 DNA is TGTGCCAGTAGTATTGAGGGACAGCGTAATCAGCCCCAGCATTTT.

The genes are TRBV6-2 or TRBV6-3 and TRBJ2-7; D gene ambiguous. Trimming took 5 bases from V and 0 from J, leaving 8 bases between them. CDR3 length: 13 amino acids. From germline, CDR1 is MNHEY and CDR2 SVGEGT. CDR3 loop: CASSRLSSYEQYF. For the CDR3, the DNA is TGTGCCAGCAGTCGTCTGAGCTCCTACGAGCAGTACTTC.

V usage is TRBV18 and J usage is TRBJ2-7; 8 positions match TRBD1. This CDR3 contains 14 residues. V gave up 4 bases and J gave up 0 bases; unmatched junction bases: 2. Germline assignment: CDR1 KGHSH and CDR2 LQKENI. CDR3 bases: TGTGCCAGCTCACAGGGACAGGTCTCCTACGAGCAGTACTTC. Translated, it gives CASSQGQVSYEQYF.

This chain links TRBV2 with TRBJ2-7; the D gene is possibly TRBD2 (9 bases). Trimming left V 6 bases short and J 5 bases short, with 23 bases between. CDR3 length equals 16 residues. The germline gives CDR1 SNHLY, CDR2 FYNNEI. CDR3 DNA sequence: TGTGCCAGCAGACCAGGGGGCGGGACTAGCTTGCACGAGCAGTACTTC. The encoded protein is CASRPGGGTSLHEQYF.

This clonotype has more than one count but fewer than ten. The CDR3 reads CASSAESGLGYEQFF. The CDR3 DNA follows: TGTGCCAGCAGCGCCGAATCGGGTTTGGGCTATGAGCAGTTCTTC. The chain couples TRBV9 to TRBJ2-1; D is ambiguous. This CDR3 comprises 15 residues. In germline, CDR1 is SGDLS, CDR2 YYNGEE. The V gene lost 3 bases and the J gene lost 8 bases, with 18 bases spanning the gap.